This T cell receptor beta chain was sequenced during a study of T cell repertoires in cytomegalovirus infection. Overall study context: CMV infection and matching HLA type were both indicated by public TCR beta signatures. Whole-study results and caveats: Totalled public TCR beta family frequency picked out people who carried CMV plus the relevant HLA. Ex vivo responses were dominated by HLA-C-restricted CMV-specific TCR beta clonotypes.

Each CDR3 protein is one row after TCRdb ran MiXCR on the reads. The repertoire holds 120,000 to 150,000 distinct CDR3 sequences, with 5.5% to 8% as singletons. This CDR3 is built from 13 residues. V shed 4 bases and J shed 0 bases, with 7 bases lying between them. The germline V gene encodes CDR1 SGHDT and CDR2 YYEEEE. This clonotype was observed a few times. Its cognate antigen is unknown. The chain uses TRBV5-6 and TRBJ1-2; D call uncertain. The sequenced sample consisted of PBMCs. This clonotype originated in a human donor in good health (CMV status not recorded). Some clones in this sample may be carry-over from other donors' samples. The chain's CDR3 is CASSPSANYGYTF. In DNA form, the CDR3 reads TGTGCCAGCAGCCCAAGTGCTAACTATGGCTACACCTTC. Filled out from reference TRBV5-6 and TRBJ1-2, the complete variable domain reads DAGVTQSPTHLIKTRGQQVTLRCSPKSGHDTVSWYQQALGQGPQFIFQYYEEEERQRGNFPDRFSGHQFPNYSSELNVNALLLGDSALYLCASSPSANYGYTFGSGTRLTVV.